This T cell receptor beta chain appears in the sequencing data of a study of control samples from healthy donors and cancer patients (dated by TCRdb to 2018 to 2021). As for this clone: What this receptor recognizes is not known.

V was cut back by 4 bases and J by 11 bases, leaving a gap of 15 bases between them. Reading the germline V gene gives CDR1 SNHLY and CDR2 FYNNEI. From its cysteine to its phenylalanine, the CDR3 spans 13 amino acids. This entry keeps only the CDR3 DNA: 39 bases, framed from base 1. Libraries were made using the immunoSEQ multiplex PCR assay. TCRdb retrieved this table from immuneACCESS and kept in-frame rearrangements only. Not all clones are present; in checked studies, unresolved V genes account for under half, and no reason is known for the remainder. The table kept for this sample lists approximately 190,000 clones. The ten largest clones capture roughly 2% of the sample.

The chain employs TRBV2 and TRBJ1-5, and perhaps TRBD1 as D gene, on 5 matching bases. The sequence derives from a woman in her 30s in good health. The material sequenced was blood. The nucleotide sequence reads as follows: TGTGCCAGCAGTGCGGTAGGGGTAGAGACCCAGCATTTT. Its protein product is CASSAVGVETQHF.